This T cell receptor (beta chain) was found in a study of shared clonotypes between healthy human individuals (TCRdb year 2020). For context, the study as a whole: The cohort included a few men and a couple of women between 18 and 49 years of age. For each donor, CD4 naive and CD4 memory were each given three plates, CD8 naive was given two plates, and CD8 memory was given one plate. Blood TCR repertoires of roughly five healthy adults were deeply sequenced to estimate repertoire size and the extent of clonotype sharing between individuals. Different laboratories and diverse techniques were used to prepare libraries and sequence TCR repertoires, to increase sequencing depth and limit assay-specific biases. Per donor, leukapheresis produced somewhere between about 0.9 and 9.5 billion PBMCs. Summary of the overall study and its limitations: Sampling was restricted to blood, and TCR repertoires in tissue are likely to differ from TCR repertoires in blood. Estimated clonotype richness was generally larger for naive than for memory subsets. Because the study included a small number of donors, the genetic and exposure-history diversity represented was limited. Sharing across several donors was observed for around 5% of naive CD4, about 3.2% of naive CD8, over 2% of memory CD4, and over 0.3% of memory CD8 clonotypes. Higher generation probabilities were observed for clonotypes shared by all four sorted-subset donors than for non-shared clonotypes. Rarefaction of sorted-subset datasets indicated incomplete sequencing despite the large sequencing depth. Pairwise subsampling indicated that sequencing depth was expected to affect the degree of clonotype sharing among donors.

The CDR3 numbers 15 residues from cysteine through phenylalanine. Just the 45-base CDR3 DNA is kept, in frame starting at base 1. In the case of this clone: The antigen it recognizes is unknown. Base qualities are not at hand, and no much larger clone is one base apart.

Donors were healthy HIV-negative adults with no recently reported acute infections or vaccinations. Every donor was a Caucasian adult residing in Nashville, Tennessee, USA. CD4+ T cells were enriched through magnetic negative selection, after which naive cells were positively selected on CD45RA and the remaining negative fraction served as the memory subset. Blood was collected by leukapheresis, and PBMCs were isolated by Ficoll-Histopaque density gradient centrifugation and then cryopreserved in liquid nitrogen vapor phase. Analytical flow cytometry was used to check the purity and quantity of each magnetically sorted T cell population. Genomic DNA was isolated from each sorted fraction and quantified by UV absorbance on a Nanodrop 2000c. TCR CDR3 regions were amplified from genomic DNA by multiplex PCR using the deep immunoSEQ assay. Genomic DNA extracted from each cell subset was distributed evenly over all wells of several immunoSEQ 96-well plates, and each plate served as one replicate. For sorted subsets, approximately 0.2 ug of genomic DNA, equivalent to about 30,000 T cell genomes, went into each replicate PCR. Purified libraries were quantified with a Qubit 3.0 fluorometer, sized on a Bioanalyzer 2100, and re-quantified with the KAPA Library Quantification kit. Every immunoSEQ 96-well plate was sequenced on a separate single-read 150-cycle Illumina NextSeq 550 flow cell. From the authors' description of their analysis: Because only junctional sequences without quality scores were contained in the immunoSEQ output, filtering matching that applied to full-length reads could not be performed. Sequences were annotated with PyIR, a Python wrapper for IgBLAST v1.9, using IMGT germline references to assign V/J genes and CDR3. Reads with weak V/J assignments (E-value above 1e-6), missing CDR3, stop codons, out-of-frame junctions, or ambiguous translated residues were removed. V3J clonotypes were defined as sequences sharing an identical inferred V gene, J gene, and CDR3 amino acid sequence. To compute the percentage overlap between repertoires, the number of shared unique clonotypes was divided by the size of the smaller repertoire. Richness of each repertoire was evaluated using RTK rarefaction, the Chao1 estimator, and Recon v2.1 estimates of unobserved clonotypes. For all TCRbeta clonotypes obtained by the gDNA method from a handful of donors, generation probabilities were computed with OLGA. TCRdb took over this immuneACCESS table, retaining in-frame rearrangements with V and J assigned. Such tables are incomplete; in checked studies, under half of the missing clones stem from an unresolved V gene, and the remainder is unexplained. D and trimming were read from the DNA, whereas the V and J calls and clone size are those reported in that table. This sample is represented by 2,500,000 or so clones; around 90% of them were singletons. The ten largest clones capture around 0.14% of the sample.

The sample was naive CD4+ T cells sorted from blood. The cell subset or site label here, explained by the study, means: CD45RA+ positively selected. Here the chain combines TRBV21-1 and TRBJ1-5; the tabulated D call, TRBD1, remains unverified against the DNA. TRBV21-1 is a pseudogene locus. The sequence derives from a man between 18 and 35 years old in good health. Here the CDR3 is given as CASSSTGTANQPQHF. At the DNA level, the sequence is TGTGCCAGCAGCTCGACCGGGACAGCAAATCAGCCCCAGCATTTT.